The present T cell receptor beta chain was sequenced within a study of identifying expanded T cells in peripheral blood. General study points: Differentially abundant clones: around 1.2 between replicates, around 17 at roughly 2 weeks, less than 20 at four. Clone count variance between roughly two-week samples rose with total template count.

For this clone: Its antigen is unidentified.

Healthy donors had no documented immune events, such as infections, while sampled. Repertoires were generated with immunoSEQ multiplex PCR, while TCRdb's copy carries only in-frame clones and drops some. The repertoire holds some 93,000 clones, with roughly 88% as singletons. This CDR3 is built from 13 residues. Germline V gives CDR1 SQVTM, CDR2 ANQGSEA. V gave up 5 bases and J gave up 3 bases, with 13 bases separating them. The sequenced sample was blood. The chain carries TRBV29-1 and TRBJ1-1, with a possible D match to TRBD1 (6 bases). The TCR comes from a person aged 18 to 75 in good health. CDR3 nucleotide sequence: TGCAGCGTTCGCTTACAGGGCGACACTGAAGCTTTCTTT. It specifies CSVRLQGDTEAFF. Full variable domain (rest looked up from reference TRBV29-1 and TRBJ1-1): SAVISQKPSRDICQRGTSLTIQCQVDSQVTMMFWYRQQPGQSLTLIATANQGSEATYESGFVIDKFPISRPNLTFSTLTVSNMSPEDSSIYLCSVRLQGDTEAFFGQGTRLTVV.